This passage covers 19 T cell receptor beta chains from one sample sequenced in a study of cytomegalovirus exposure and HLA in healthy donors. The PCR contained 60 Vbeta and 13 Jbeta primers. Clones were sequenced by immunoSEQ multiplex PCR, and TCRdb holds only the in-frame ones, with some missing. The sample shows roughly 190,000 clones, around 86% of them seen only once. Sequenced sample: PBMCs. The source is a man aged 40-49 years in good health and CMV-seropositive.

The chain links TRBV18 to TRBJ2-1; TRBD2 aligns across 8 bases. The J segment lost 7 bases and the V segment lost 3 bases, leaving 11 bases of the junction unmatched. CDR3 length equals 16 residues. Looked up from germline, CDR1 is KGHSH and CDR2 is LQKENI. The CDR3 DNA reads TGTGCCAGCTCACCTAAAGCGGGGGAGAACACGAATGAGCAGTTCTTC. Translated: CASSPKAGENTNEQFF.

This chain links TRBV2 with TRBJ1-5; possibly TRBD1 for D (6 bases). The germline V gene has CDR1 SNHLY and CDR2 FYNNEI. V dropped 7 bases and J dropped 0 bases, with 10 bases sitting between them. The CDR3 is made up of 14 amino acids. CDR3 DNA sequence: TGTGCCAGCAATGGCAGGGGTAGCAATCAGCCCCAGCATTTT. This codes for CASNGRGSNQPQHF.

This clone was observed a single time. The chain links TRBV7-3 to TRBJ2-1; TRBD2 matches at 9 bases. The CDR3 sequence is 14 residues long. Germline V gene sequence: CDR1 SGHTA, CDR2 FQGTGA. V trimming: 3 bases; J trimming: 6 bases; junction bases outside the gene matches: 3. CDR3 region: CASSLAGGFNEQFF. CDR3 bases: TGTGCCAGCAGCTTGGCGGGGGGGTTCAATGAGCAGTTCTTC.

The gene calls are TRBV4-2 and TRBJ2-1; 7 bases match TRBD2. Per the germline V gene, CDR1 is LGHNA and CDR2 is YNFKEQ. The V and J ends lost 2 bases and 6 bases, in that order; junction bases with no gene match: 7. The CDR3 sequence is 15 residues long. CDR3 nucleotide sequence: TGTGCCAGCAGCCAACACGCGGGGGAACCCAATGAGCAGTTCTTC. It codes for CASSQHAGEPNEQFF.

The rearrangement uses TRBV25-1 and TRBJ2-5; a possible D gene is TRBD2 (5 bases). Per germline, CDR1 MGHDK and CDR2 SYGVNS. The CDR3 has 16 amino acids. The ends were cut back, 4 bases at V and 1 base at J, with 16 bases in the middle. This chain's CDR3 is CASSAVLAIAQETQYF. In nucleotides, the CDR3 is TGTGCCAGCAGTGCTGTCCTAGCAATCGCCCAAGAGACCCAGTACTTC. Supplemented by reference TRBV25-1 and TRBJ2-5, the full variable domain reads EADIYQTPRYLVIGTGKKITLECSQTMGHDKMYWYQQDPGMELHLIHYSYGVNSTEKGDLSSESTVSRIRTEHFPLTLESARPSHTSQYLCASSAVLAIAQETQYFGPGTRLLVL.

The rearrangement joins TRBV12-5 to TRBJ1-1; 12 positions agree with TRBD1. The CDR3 consists of 17 residues. Germline-derived CDR1 and CDR2 are LGHNT and FRNRAP. Unmatched junction bases numbered 7, after V lost 0 bases and J lost 5 bases. The CDR3 DNA is TGTGCTAGTGGTTTGGTACTTGGGACAGGGGGCGCGACTGAAGCTTTCTTT. Translating gives CASGLVLGTGGATEAFF.

This clone was observed once. This sequence joins TRBV19 and TRBJ2-3; D perhaps matches TRBD2 (6 bases). The V gene's germline CDR1 is LNHDA and CDR2 SQIVND (reference sequence). The CDR3 contains 15 residues. The germline V and J ends were trimmed by 4 bases and 2 bases, with 13 bases remaining between them. The CDR3 bases are TGTGCCAGTAGTAAGGGCGGGGTGAACACAGATACGCAGTATTTT. Translating gives CASSKGGVNTDTQYF.

CDR3 DNA: TGTGCCAGCAGCGCACCGGGACAGGGGTCACAGAGCTCCTACGAGCAGTACTTC. Protein product: CASSAPGQGSQSSYEQYF. The rearrangement uses TRBV5-6 and TRBJ2-7; 10 bases line up with TRBD1. Germline CDR1 SGHDT, CDR2 YYEEEE. The V gene end was trimmed by 4 bases and the J gene end by 0 bases; junction bases not matched to a gene: 13. There are 18 residues in the CDR3.

V and J are TRBV10-3 and TRBJ2-1, with TRBD2 matching over 8 bases. Germline trimming cut 6 bases from V and 8 bases from J; bases unmatched to any gene: 12. Germline V gene data show CDR1 as ENHRY and CDR2 as SYGVKD. This CDR3 comprises 15 residues. CDR3 residues: CAISFLGTSGDEQFF. CDR3 in DNA: TGTGCCATCAGCTTCCTCGGGACTAGTGGAGATGAGCAGTTCTTC.

This chain links TRBV30 with TRBJ2-5; weak D call: TRBD1 (8 bases). The CDR3 runs 14 residues. Per germline, CDR1 GTSNPN and CDR2 SVGIG (reference sequence). Trimming removed 7 bases from V and 4 bases from J, with 19 bases in between. The CDR3 DNA reads as TGTGCCTTACAGATTTACAGGGGGGGAGAGACCCAGTACTTC. Amino acids: CALQIYRGGETQYF.

The sample holds one count of this clone. This rearrangement joins TRBV7-9 to TRBJ1-1; 9 bases align to TRBD1. V lost 3 bases, J lost 5 bases, and 7 bases stayed unmatched. Germline V gene lookup returns CDR1 SEHNR and CDR2 FQNEAQ (reference sequence). CDR3 length: 15 amino acids. CDR3 in DNA: TGTGCCAGCAGCTTCCTGGAGGGACAGGGAACTGAAGCTTTCTTT. Protein sequence: CASSFLEGQGTEAFF.

CDR3 sequence: CASARDRGTDTQYF. The CDR3 nucleotides are TGTGCCAGCGCAAGGGACAGGGGTACAGATACGCAGTATTTT. The V gene is TRBV28, the J gene TRBJ2-3; 10 nucleotides match TRBD1. There are 14 residues in the CDR3. The trim removed 8 bases at V and 3 bases at J, leaving 5 bases unmatched. Germline loops: CDR1 MDHEN, CDR2 SYDVKM.

The rearrangement uses TRBV5-1 and TRBJ2-2; possible D gene TRBD1, 6 bases. The CDR3 runs to 14 residues. V was trimmed by 0 bases and J by 6 bases, leaving 9 bases between them. The germline V gene encodes CDR1 SGHRS and CDR2 YFSETQ. This CDR3 reads CASSLGGPPGELFF. For the CDR3, the DNA is TGCGCCAGCAGCTTGGGGGGGCCCCCCGGGGAGCTGTTTTTT.

This chain links TRBV4-3 with TRBJ1-1, with D possibly TRBD1 on 5 matching bases. Trimming stripped 0 bases from V and 4 bases from J, with 12 bases between. This CDR3 is 15 amino acids long. Germline-derived CDR1 and CDR2 are LGHNA and YSLEER. CDR3 nucleotides: TGCGCCAGCAGCCAAGAGGTGGGGCTGGGCACTGAAGCTTTCTTT. It is translated as CASSQEVGLGTEAFF.

The chain carries TRBV19 and TRBJ2-7, with a tentative D call TRBD2 (5 bases). Germline CDR1 LNHDA, CDR2 SQIVND (reference sequence). With 4 bases removed from V and 2 bases from J, the gap between germline ends came to 6 bases. The CDR3 spans 12 residues. As DNA, the CDR3 is TGTGCCAGTAGTAACGGGGCCTACGAGCAGTACTTC. It yields the protein CASSNGAYEQYF.

The chain uses TRBV30 and TRBJ2-6; maybe TRBD1 (5 bases). This CDR3 has 16 residues. Per germline, CDR1 GTSNPN and CDR2 SVGIG (reference sequence). V lost 1 base and J 4 bases, leaving 14 bases between the germline ends. The CDR3 loop is CAWSANRRSGANVLTF. The CDR3 bases are TGTGCCTGGAGTGCGAACAGGCGGTCCGGGGCCAACGTCCTGACTTTC.

This clone has only one observation. The chain carries TRBV6-1 and TRBJ1-2; 10 nucleotides align to TRBD1. V shed 3 bases, J shed 5 bases, and the junction held 6 bases outside the gene matches. The germline V gene has CDR1 MNHNS and CDR2 SASEGT. The CDR3 is made up of 15 amino acids. In DNA form, the CDR3 reads TGTGCCAGCAGTGAGAGGACAGGGGGGGCTTATGGCTACACCTTC. Encoded protein: CASSERTGGAYGYTF.

The chain recombines TRBV14 with TRBJ2-1; D might be TRBD1 (6 bases). Trimming pared 4 bases from V and 2 bases from J, leaving 15 bases between. CDR3 length: 16 amino acids. The germline V gene encodes CDR1 SGHDN and CDR2 FVKESK. The CDR3 protein is CASSRTPAGAYNEQFF. The CDR3, as DNA: TGTGCCAGCAGCCGAACCCCCGCAGGGGCCTACAATGAGCAGTTCTTC. The whole variable domain, remainder taken from reference TRBV14 and TRBJ2-1, is EAGVTQFPSHSVIEKGQTVTLRCDPISGHDNLYWYRRVMGKEIKFLLHFVKESKQDESGMPNNRFLAERTGGTYSTLKVQPAELEDSGVYFCASSRTPAGAYNEQFFGPGTRLTVL.

V and J are TRBV7-3 and TRBJ2-3; 7 nucleotides align to TRBD2. The CDR3 totals 15 residues. Germline CDR1 is SGHTA and CDR2 is FQGTGA. V lost 5 bases and J lost 2; bases outside the gene matches: 7. In DNA, the CDR3 is TGTGCCAGCAGCCGAAAAGCGGGGTTCACAGATACGCAGTATTTT. Translation: CASSRKAGFTDTQYF.